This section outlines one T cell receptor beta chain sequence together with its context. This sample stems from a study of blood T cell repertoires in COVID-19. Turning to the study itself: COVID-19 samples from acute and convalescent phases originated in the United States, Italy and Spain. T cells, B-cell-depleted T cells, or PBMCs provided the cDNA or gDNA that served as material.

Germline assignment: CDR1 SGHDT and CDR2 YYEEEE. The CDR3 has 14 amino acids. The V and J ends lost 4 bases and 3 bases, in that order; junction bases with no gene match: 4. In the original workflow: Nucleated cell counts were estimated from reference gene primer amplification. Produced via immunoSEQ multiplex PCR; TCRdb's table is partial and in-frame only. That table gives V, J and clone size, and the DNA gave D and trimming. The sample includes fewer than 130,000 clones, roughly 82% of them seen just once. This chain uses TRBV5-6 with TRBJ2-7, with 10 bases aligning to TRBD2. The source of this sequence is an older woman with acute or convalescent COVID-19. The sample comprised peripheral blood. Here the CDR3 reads CASSPSGGSYEQYF. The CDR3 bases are TGTGCCAGCAGCCCTAGCGGGGGCAGCTACGAGCAGTACTTC.